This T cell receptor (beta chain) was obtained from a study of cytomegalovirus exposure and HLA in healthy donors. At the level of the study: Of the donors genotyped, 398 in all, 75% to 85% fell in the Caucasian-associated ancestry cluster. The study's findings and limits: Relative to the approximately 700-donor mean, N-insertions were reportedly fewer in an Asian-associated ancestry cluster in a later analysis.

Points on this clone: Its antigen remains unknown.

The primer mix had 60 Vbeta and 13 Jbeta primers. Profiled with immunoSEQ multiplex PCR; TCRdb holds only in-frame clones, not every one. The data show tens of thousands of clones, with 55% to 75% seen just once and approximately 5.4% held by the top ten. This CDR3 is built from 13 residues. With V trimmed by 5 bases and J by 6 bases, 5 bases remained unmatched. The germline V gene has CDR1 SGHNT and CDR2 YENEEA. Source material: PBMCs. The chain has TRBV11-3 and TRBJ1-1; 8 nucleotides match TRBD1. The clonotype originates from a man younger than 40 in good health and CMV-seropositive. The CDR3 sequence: CASSLTGGAEAFF. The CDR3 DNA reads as TGTGCCAGCAGCCTCACAGGGGGGGCTGAAGCTTTCTTT.